One sample yielded the 15 T cell receptor beta chains listed below, sequenced in a study of Tregs in tolerant kidney transplant recipients. The protocol was immunoSEQ multiplex PCR, while the TCRdb copy is restricted to in-frame clones and leaves out a portion. Of more than 60,000 clones in the sample, approximately 85% were seen once. This specimen consisted of Tregs from blood, obtained before the transplant. These receptors were obtained from a human donor who received a combined kidney and bone marrow transplant.

The chain recombines TRBV5-1 with TRBJ1-4; D remains unclear. There are 14 residues in the CDR3. Germline V gives CDR1 SGHRS, CDR2 YFSETQ. Trimming took off 5 bases at V and 4 bases at J, with 12 bases between the two ends. DNA of the CDR3: TGCGCCAGCAGTTTTGGGCAGAGTAATGAAAAACTGTTTTTT. Translation gives CASSFGQSNEKLFF.

The CDR3 spells CASSIGLADNIQYF. The CDR3 DNA reads TGTGCCAGTAGTATAGGGCTAGCTGACAACATTCAGTACTTC. The chain uses TRBV19 and TRBJ2-4; tentative D call: TRBD2 (5 bases). Trimming removed 1 base from V and 7 bases from J, with 11 bases in between. CDR3 length: 14 amino acids. Per germline, CDR1 LNHDA and CDR2 SQIVND (reference sequence).

V gene TRBV7-9 combines with J gene TRBJ1-1; no firm D call. Germline V gives CDR1 SEHNR, CDR2 FQNEAQ (reference sequence). The CDR3 totals 10 residues. Trimming cost V 5 bases and J 4 bases, with 2 bases left between them. The CDR3 spells CASSRTEAFF. The CDR3 DNA follows: TGTGCCAGCAGCCGCACTGAAGCTTTCTTT.

V usage is TRBV21-1 and J usage is TRBJ2-3. TRBV21-1 is annotated as a pseudogene. This CDR3 is built from 16 residues. The CDR3 DNA sequence: TGTGCCAGCAGACTCCATGGGATAACTAGCACAGATACGCAGTATTTT. Amino acids: CASRLHGITSTDTQYF.

The chain couples TRBV5-1 to TRBJ1-2; D not resolved. Deletions cut 4 bases from V and 5 bases from J, with 12 bases between. CDR1 is SGHRS and CDR2 is YFSETQ in the germline V gene. This CDR3 spans 13 amino acids. The CDR3 DNA is TGCGCCAGCAGCCGCGGAGGGAGATATGGCTACACCTTC. Translated, it gives CASSRGGRYGYTF.

V and J are TRBV2 and TRBJ2-3, with 7 bases lining up with TRBD2. The CDR3 is made up of 16 amino acids. J was trimmed by 2 bases and V by 4 bases; bases with no gene match: 9. Germline V gene data show CDR1 as SNHLY and CDR2 as FYNNEI. The CDR3 DNA follows: TGTGCCAGCAGTGGGTTGGCGGGGGAAGCCACAGATACGCAGTATTTT. Its protein product is CASSGLAGEATDTQYF.

The genes are TRBV5-8 and TRBJ1-1, with a tentative D call TRBD1 (6 bases). Trimming stripped 4 bases from V and 1 base from J, with 17 bases between. CDR1 and CDR2 (germline): SGHTS, YDEGEE. The CDR3 has 16 amino acids. The CDR3 is CASSRETGYGNTEAFF. CDR3 nucleotides: TGTGCCAGCAGCCGGGAAACAGGGTATGGGAACACTGAAGCTTTCTTT.

This clone has a handful of counts. The V gene is TRBV7-2, the J gene TRBJ2-1, with D tentatively TRBD2 (6 bases). The CDR3 covers 15 residues. V lost 5 bases and J 0 bases, leaving 11 bases between the germline ends. In germline, CDR1 is SGHTA, CDR2 FQGNSA. The CDR3 DNA follows: TGTGCCAGCAGCGAGCGGGTCAGCTCCTACAATGAGCAGTTCTTC. Its translation: CASSERVSSYNEQFF.

The V and J genes are TRBV30 and TRBJ2-2; D gene ambiguous. The germline CDR1 and CDR2 sequences are GTSNPN and SVGIG (reference sequence). The length of the CDR3 is 13 residues. V shed 0 bases and J shed 5 bases, with 7 bases lying between them. As DNA, the CDR3 is TGTGCCTGGAGTGTACCGAGGACCGGGGAGCTGTTTTTT. Its protein is CAWSVPRTGELFF.

The chain joins TRBV4-1 to TRBJ1-1; D is undetermined. Germline assignment: CDR1 MGHRA and CDR2 YSYEKL. The CDR3 runs to 13 residues. Trimming took 4 bases from V and 1 from J, leaving 7 bases between them. Here the CDR3 reads CASSRGENTEAFF. Written as DNA, the CDR3 is TGCGCCAGCAGCCGGGGTGAGAACACTGAAGCTTTCTTT.

The chain recombines TRBV7-8 with TRBJ1-5, with 8 bases matching TRBD1. Germline CDR1 and CDR2: SGHVS and FQNEAQ. V lost 5 bases to trimming and J lost 7 bases; unmatched junction nucleotides: 13. This CDR3 spans 16 amino acids. CDR3 sequence reads: CASSPGPAGGRQPQHF. The CDR3, as DNA: TGTGCCAGCAGCCCTGGGCCCGCAGGGGGCCGGCAGCCCCAGCATTTT.

This clone was detected once. The chain is built from TRBV6-5 and TRBJ2-1; D is possibly TRBD2 (6 bases). The CDR3 contains 13 residues. Trimming removed 6 bases from V and 8 bases from J, with 14 bases in between. Germline loops: CDR1 MNHEY, CDR2 SVGAGI. CDR3: CASRRDPGDEQFF. In DNA, the CDR3 is TGTGCCAGCAGGAGGGACCCGGGGGATGAGCAGTTCTTC.

The CDR3 loop reads CATSRDYGQGIPGANVLTF. DNA for the CDR3: TGTGCCACCAGCAGAGATTACGGACAGGGGATTCCTGGGGCCAACGTCCTGACTTTC. The chain is built from TRBV15 and TRBJ2-6, with 9 bases matching TRBD1. The CDR3 is made up of 19 amino acids. CDR1 is LNHNV, CDR2 YYDKDF, per germline (reference sequence). The V segment lost 0 bases and the J segment 2 bases; nucleotides outside the gene matches: 8.

The chain joins TRBV7-8 to TRBJ2-5, with 9 nucleotides matching TRBD2. The CDR3 sequence is 16 residues long. V lost 5 bases to trimming and J lost 7 bases; unmatched junction nucleotides: 14. Looked up from germline, CDR1 is SGHVS and CDR2 is FQNEAQ. In nucleotides, the CDR3 is TGTGCCAGCAGCCCCCCCCCAGCGGGGGGAGGAGGGACCCAGTACTTC. Translating it yields CASSPPPAGGGGTQYF.

The chain recombines TRBV5-1 with TRBJ2-1; no clear D. CDR1 SGHRS and CDR2 YFSETQ come from the germline V gene. The CDR3 totals 12 residues. The V end lost 1 base, the J end lost 7 bases, and 6 bases lay between the germline ends. This CDR3 is CASSLMGNEQFF. In DNA, the CDR3 is TGCGCCAGCAGCTTGATGGGGAATGAGCAGTTCTTC.